A selection of T cell receptor beta chains follows, all from one sample in a study of shared clonotypes between healthy human individuals. TCRdb's copy holds only in-frame clones and misses some; the assay was immunoSEQ multiplex PCR. The table lists a few million clones, just under 95% of them singletons. The sample taken for sequencing was naive CD4+ T cells from PBMCs. The receptors derive from a man aged 18 to 30 in good health. Some clones in this sample may be carry-over from other donors' samples. Each CDR3 is given with its conserved first and last residue.

V	J	CDR3
TRBV27	TRBJ1-3	CASSYETDRNTIYF
TRBV6-5	TRBJ2-5	CASSYQGAGFETQYF
TRBV6-5	TRBJ1-1	CASSYSPGSWAEAFF
TRBV18	TRBJ2-3	CASSPILAGGPDTQYF
TRBV6-5	TRBJ2-7	CASSRLPGQGLQQYF
TRBV30	TRBJ1-4	CAWSGRAVEKLFF
TRBV2	TRBJ1-5	CASSETPYSNQPQHF
TRBV11-3	TRBJ2-1	CASSSRVRATYNEQFF
TRBV18	TRBJ2-2	CASSPQRGATGELFF
TRBV9	TRBJ2-1	CASSTTGRRLNEQFF
TRBV7-6	TRBJ2-7	CASSLRWQGGYEQYF
TRBV19	TRBJ2-4	CASHSSTGGMPQYF
TRBV7-3	TRBJ2-2	CASSPTNTGELFF
TRBV15	TRBJ2-7	CATSRDSGGSYEQYF
TRBV7-3	TRBJ1-1	CASSIDRGNTEAFF
TRBV18	TRBJ1-2	CASSPWQGRENGYTF
TRBV18	TRBJ1-2	CASSGQGSNYGYTF
TRBV7-9	TRBJ1-2	CASSPSSGGAGYGYTF
TRBV5-8	TRBJ1-4	CASSSFGQGLNEKLFF
TRBV11-2	TRBJ2-2	CASSLLAGGPPGELFF
TRBV5-1	TRBJ2-3	CASSFDFTDTQYF
TRBV6-6	TRBJ2-3	CASRRAGGNTDTQYF
TRBV5-1	TRBJ2-7	CASSLDGRSYEQYF
TRBV7-2	TRBJ1-3	CASSLALTGGEDTIYF
TRBV6-1	TRBJ2-1	CASTLDGTYNEQFF
TRBV5-1	TRBJ2-3	CASSLGLLAGGRDTQYF
TRBV7-9	TRBJ2-5	CASSREETQYF
TRBV5-5	TRBJ2-3	CASSLGWTEGTDTQYF
TRBV5-1	TRBJ2-2	CASSYPNTGELFF
TRBV28	TRBJ2-5	CASSLAGAGETQYF
TRBV6-4	TRBJ2-5	CASSVDSGQETQYF
TRBV6-1	TRBJ2-5	CASITDGKTQYF
TRBV30	TRBJ2-1	CAWTGRDEQFF
TRBV7-9	TRBJ1-5	CASSLWTGDALYQPQHF
TRBV28	TRBJ2-3	CASSLVGQGLTQYF
TRBV5-1	TRBJ2-1	CASSLATSGSYNEQFF
TRBV21-1	TRBJ2-7	CASSKGPPRDYEQYF
TRBV18	TRBJ2-1	CASSDRANEQFF
TRBV5-4	TRBJ1-1	CASSPPWGTEAFF
TRBV2	TRBJ2-7	CASISSPGSYEQYF
TRBV28	TRBJ1-6	CASRSGLSSPLHF
TRBV15	TRBJ2-5	CATSSSTGYQETQYF
TRBV18	TRBJ1-2	CASSPLRGDDGYTF
TRBV28	TRBJ2-6	CASSSPASRGANVLTF
TRBV19	TRBJ1-1	CASSIDRETNTEAFF
TRBV7-2	TRBJ1-5	CASSDRGFDQPQHF
TRBV7-2	TRBJ1-1	CASSLRPLSNTEAFF
TRBV6-6	TRBJ2-5	CASSYREGETQYF